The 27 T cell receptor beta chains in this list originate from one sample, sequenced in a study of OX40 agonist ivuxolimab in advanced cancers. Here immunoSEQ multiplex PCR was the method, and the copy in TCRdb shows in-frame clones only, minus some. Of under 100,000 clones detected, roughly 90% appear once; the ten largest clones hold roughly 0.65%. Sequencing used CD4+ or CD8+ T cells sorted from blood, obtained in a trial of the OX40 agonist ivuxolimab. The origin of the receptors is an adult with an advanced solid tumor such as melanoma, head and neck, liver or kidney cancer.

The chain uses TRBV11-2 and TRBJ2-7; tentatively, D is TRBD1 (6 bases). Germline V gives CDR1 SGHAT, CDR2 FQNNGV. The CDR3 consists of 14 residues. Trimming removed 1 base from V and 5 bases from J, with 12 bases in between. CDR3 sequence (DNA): TGTGCCAGCAGCTTAGCCCAGGGGTCCGACGAGCAGTACTTC. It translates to CASSLAQGSDEQYF.

DNA for the CDR3: TGTGCCAGCAGCTCTGGAGGGCCTGGGGTATCCTATGGCTACACCTTC. This gives the protein CASSSGGPGVSYGYTF. The V call is TRBV5-6, the J call TRBJ1-2; D gene unclear. Germline CDR1 reads SGHDT; CDR2 reads YYEEEE. Trimming shortened V by 3 bases and J by 4 bases, and 19 bases separated the two germline ends. This CDR3 region has 16 residues.

The CDR3 protein is CASSPGQGVTDTQYF. Here the CDR3 DNA reads TGTGCCAGCTCACCAGGGCAGGGTGTCACAGATACGCAGTATTTT. The rearrangement uses TRBV18 and TRBJ2-3, with a possible D match to TRBD1 (5 bases). The CDR3 extends over 15 amino acids. The ends were cut back, 2 bases at V and 2 bases at J, with 11 bases in the middle. The V gene's germline CDR1 is KGHSH and CDR2 LQKENI. Full variable domain (remainder filled in from reference TRBV18 and TRBJ2-3): NAGVMQNPRHLVRRRGQEARLRCSPMKGHSHVYWYRQLPEEGLKFMVYLQKENIIDESGMPKERFSAEFPKEGPSILRIQQVVRGDSAAYFCASSPGQGVTDTQYFGPGTRLTVL.

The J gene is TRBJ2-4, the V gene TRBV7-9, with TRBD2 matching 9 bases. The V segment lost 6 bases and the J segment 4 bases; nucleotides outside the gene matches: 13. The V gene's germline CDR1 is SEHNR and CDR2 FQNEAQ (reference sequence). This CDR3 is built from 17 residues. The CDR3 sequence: CASSFLAGSSDKNIQYF. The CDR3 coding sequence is TGTGCCAGCAGTTTTCTAGCGGGGAGTTCTGATAAAAACATTCAGTACTTC.

CDR3 residues: CASSTPVGAGETQYF. The DNA of the CDR3 is TGTGCCAGCAGCACCCCGGTAGGGGCGGGTGAGACCCAGTACTTC. The rearrangement joins TRBV5-4 to TRBJ2-5, with D perhaps assigned TRBD1 or TRBD2 (5 bases each). Trimming pared 4 bases from V and 5 bases from J, leaving 18 bases between. CDR3 length: 15 residues. Per the germline V gene, CDR1 is SGHNT and CDR2 is YYREEE (reference sequence).

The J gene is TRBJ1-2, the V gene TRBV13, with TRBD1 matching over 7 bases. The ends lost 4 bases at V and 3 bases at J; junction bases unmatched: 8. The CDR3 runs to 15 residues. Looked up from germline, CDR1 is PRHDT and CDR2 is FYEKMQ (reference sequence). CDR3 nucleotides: TGTGCCAGCAGCTACCGACAGGGTGCTCACTATGGCTACACCTTC. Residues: CASSYRQGAHYGYTF. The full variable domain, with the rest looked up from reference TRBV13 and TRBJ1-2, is AAGVIQSPRHLIKEKRETATLKCYPIPRHDTVYWYQQGPGQDPQFLISFYEKMQSDKGSIPDRFSAQQFSDYHSELNMSSLELGDSALYFCASSYRQGAHYGYTFGSGTRLTVV.

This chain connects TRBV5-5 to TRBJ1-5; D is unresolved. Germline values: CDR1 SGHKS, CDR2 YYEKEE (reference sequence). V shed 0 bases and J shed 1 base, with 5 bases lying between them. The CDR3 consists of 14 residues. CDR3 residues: CASSLDQSNQPQHF. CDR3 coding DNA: TGTGCCAGCAGCTTGGACCAGAGCAATCAGCCCCAGCATTTT.

CDR3 coding DNA: TGTGCCAGCAGCCCCGGACAGGGTATCTACGAGCAGTACTTC. This gives the protein CASSPGQGIYEQYF. The J gene is TRBJ2-7, the V gene TRBV6-5; 8 nucleotides align to TRBD1. The germline gives CDR1 MNHEY, CDR2 SVGAGI. The CDR3 consists of 14 residues. The junction had 7 bases not matched to a gene; V was cut back by 6 bases and J by 3 bases.

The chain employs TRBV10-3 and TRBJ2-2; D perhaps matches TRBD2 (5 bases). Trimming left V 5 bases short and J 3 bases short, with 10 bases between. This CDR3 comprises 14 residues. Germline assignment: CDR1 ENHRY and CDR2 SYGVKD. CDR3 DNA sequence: TGTGCCATCAGTCCCTTGGGAGACACCGGGGAGCTGTTTTTT. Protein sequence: CAISPLGDTGELFF.

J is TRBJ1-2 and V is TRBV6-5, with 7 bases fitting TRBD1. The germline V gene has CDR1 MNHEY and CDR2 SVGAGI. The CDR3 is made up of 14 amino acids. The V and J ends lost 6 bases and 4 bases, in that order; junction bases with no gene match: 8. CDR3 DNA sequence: TGTGCCAGCAGGGAGACAGGGTTAGCCTATGGCTACACCTTC. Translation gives CASRETGLAYGYTF.

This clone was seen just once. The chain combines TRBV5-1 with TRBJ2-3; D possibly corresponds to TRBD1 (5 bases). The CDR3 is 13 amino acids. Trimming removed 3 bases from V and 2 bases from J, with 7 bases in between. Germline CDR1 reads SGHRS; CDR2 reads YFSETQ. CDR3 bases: TGCGCCAGCAGCTCGGACAACACAGATACGCAGTATTTT. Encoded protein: CASSSDNTDTQYF.

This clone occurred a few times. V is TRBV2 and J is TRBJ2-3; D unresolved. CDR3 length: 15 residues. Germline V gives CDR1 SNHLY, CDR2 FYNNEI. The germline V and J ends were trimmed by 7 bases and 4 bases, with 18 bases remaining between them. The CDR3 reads CASKVNVAVADTQYF. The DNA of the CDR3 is TGTGCCAGCAAGGTTAACGTCGCCGTCGCAGATACGCAGTATTTT.

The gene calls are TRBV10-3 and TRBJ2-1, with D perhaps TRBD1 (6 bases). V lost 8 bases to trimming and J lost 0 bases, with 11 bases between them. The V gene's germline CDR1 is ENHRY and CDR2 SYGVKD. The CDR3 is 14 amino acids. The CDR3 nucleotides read TGTGCCATCGACGGACAGCTCTCCTACAATGAGCAGTTCTTC. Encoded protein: CAIDGQLSYNEQFF.

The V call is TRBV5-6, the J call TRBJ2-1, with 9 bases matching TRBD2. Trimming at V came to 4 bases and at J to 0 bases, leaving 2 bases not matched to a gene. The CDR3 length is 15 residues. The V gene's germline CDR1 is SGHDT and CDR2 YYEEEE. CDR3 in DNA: TGTGCCAGCAGCAAGGGACTAGCCTCCTACAATGAGCAGTTCTTC. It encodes CASSKGLASYNEQFF.

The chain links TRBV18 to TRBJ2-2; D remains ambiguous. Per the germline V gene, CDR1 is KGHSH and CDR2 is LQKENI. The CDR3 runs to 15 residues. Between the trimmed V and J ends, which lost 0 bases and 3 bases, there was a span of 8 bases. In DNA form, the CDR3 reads TGTGCCAGCTCACCACCGGTACAGTACACCGGGGAGCTGTTTTTT. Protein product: CASSPPVQYTGELFF.

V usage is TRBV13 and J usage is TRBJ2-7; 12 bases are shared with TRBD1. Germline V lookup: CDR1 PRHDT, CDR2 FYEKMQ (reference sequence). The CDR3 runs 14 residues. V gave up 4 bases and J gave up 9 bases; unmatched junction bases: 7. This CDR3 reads CASSSPGTGGGQYF. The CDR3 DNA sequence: TGTGCCAGCAGCTCCCCCGGGACAGGGGGCGGGCAGTACTTC.

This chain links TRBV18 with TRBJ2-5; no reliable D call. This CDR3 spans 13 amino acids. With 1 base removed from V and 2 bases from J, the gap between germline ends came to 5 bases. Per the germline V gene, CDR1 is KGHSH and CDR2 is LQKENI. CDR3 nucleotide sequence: TGTGCCAGCTCACCACTGGCGCAAGAGACCCAGTACTTC. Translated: CASSPLAQETQYF. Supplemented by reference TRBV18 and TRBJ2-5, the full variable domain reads NAGVMQNPRHLVRRRGQEARLRCSPMKGHSHVYWYRQLPEEGLKFMVYLQKENIIDESGMPKERFSAEFPKEGPSILRIQQVVRGDSAAYFCASSPLAQETQYFGPGTRLLVL.

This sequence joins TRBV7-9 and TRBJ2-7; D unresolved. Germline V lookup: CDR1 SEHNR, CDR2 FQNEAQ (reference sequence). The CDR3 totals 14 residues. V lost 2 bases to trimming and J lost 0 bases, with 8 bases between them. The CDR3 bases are TGTGCCAGCAGCTTAATGGTCAACTCCTACGAGCAGTACTTC. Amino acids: CASSLMVNSYEQYF.

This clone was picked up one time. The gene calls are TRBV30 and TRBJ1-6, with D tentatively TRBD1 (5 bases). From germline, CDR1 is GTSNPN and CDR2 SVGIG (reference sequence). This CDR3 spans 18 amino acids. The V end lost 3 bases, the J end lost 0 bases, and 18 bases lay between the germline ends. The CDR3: CAWSPGGVKSSYNSPLHF. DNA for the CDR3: TGTGCCTGGAGCCCCGGGGGTGTGAAAAGCTCCTATAATTCACCCCTCCACTTT.

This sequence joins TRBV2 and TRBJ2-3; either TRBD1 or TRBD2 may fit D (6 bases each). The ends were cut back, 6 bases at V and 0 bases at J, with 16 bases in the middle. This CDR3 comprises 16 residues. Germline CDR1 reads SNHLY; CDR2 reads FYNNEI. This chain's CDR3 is CASRSSRGVSTDTQYF. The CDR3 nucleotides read TGTGCCAGCAGGTCCTCGAGGGGGGTCAGCACAGATACGCAGTATTTT. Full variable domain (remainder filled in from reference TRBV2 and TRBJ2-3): EPEVTQTPSHQVTQMGQEVILRCVPISNHLYFYWYRQILGQKVEFLVSFYNNEISEKSEIFDDQFSVERPDGSNFTLKIRSTKLEDSAMYFCASRSSRGVSTDTQYFGPGTRLTVL.

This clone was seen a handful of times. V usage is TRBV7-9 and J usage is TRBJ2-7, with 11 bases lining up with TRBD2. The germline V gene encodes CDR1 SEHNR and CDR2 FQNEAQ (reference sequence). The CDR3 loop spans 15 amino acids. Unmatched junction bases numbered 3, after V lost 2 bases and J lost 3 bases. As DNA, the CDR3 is TGTGCCAGCAGCTTAACTAGCGGGAGTTTCTACGAGCAGTACTTC. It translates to CASSLTSGSFYEQYF.

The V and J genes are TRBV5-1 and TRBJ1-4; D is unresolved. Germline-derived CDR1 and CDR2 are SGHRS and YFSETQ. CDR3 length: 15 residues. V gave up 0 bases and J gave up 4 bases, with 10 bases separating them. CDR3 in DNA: TGCGCCAGCAGCTTGGCGGGCGGTTATAATGAAAAACTGTTTTTT. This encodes CASSLAGGYNEKLFF. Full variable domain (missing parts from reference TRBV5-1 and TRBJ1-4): KAGVTQTPRYLIKTRGQQVTLSCSPISGHRSVSWYQQTPGQGLQFLFEYFSETQRNKGNFPGRFSGRQFSNSRSEMNVSTLELGDSALYLCASSLAGGYNEKLFFGSGTQLSVL.

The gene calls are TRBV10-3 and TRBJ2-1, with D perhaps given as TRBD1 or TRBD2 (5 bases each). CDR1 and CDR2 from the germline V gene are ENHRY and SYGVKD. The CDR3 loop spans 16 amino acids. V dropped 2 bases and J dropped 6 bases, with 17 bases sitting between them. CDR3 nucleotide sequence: TGTGCCATCAGTGAGCCCCGGGGCGGATCCCCCAATGAGCAGTTCTTC. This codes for CAISEPRGGSPNEQFF.

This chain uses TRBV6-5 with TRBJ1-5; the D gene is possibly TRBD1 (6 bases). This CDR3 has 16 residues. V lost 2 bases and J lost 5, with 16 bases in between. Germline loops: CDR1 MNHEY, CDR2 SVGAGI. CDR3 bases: TGTGCCAGCAGTTACACGGACCCAAGGGGGTATCAGCCCCAGCATTTT. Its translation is CASSYTDPRGYQPQHF.

The CDR3 DNA follows: TGTGCCTGGCAAACTGCCGGCGGCAACAATGAGCAGTTCTTC. This codes for CAWQTAGGNNEQFF. J is TRBJ2-1 and V is TRBV30, with no clear D. V was cut by 5 bases and J by 5 bases, with 16 bases left in between. Germline values: CDR1 GTSNPN, CDR2 SVGIG (reference sequence). This CDR3 has 14 residues.

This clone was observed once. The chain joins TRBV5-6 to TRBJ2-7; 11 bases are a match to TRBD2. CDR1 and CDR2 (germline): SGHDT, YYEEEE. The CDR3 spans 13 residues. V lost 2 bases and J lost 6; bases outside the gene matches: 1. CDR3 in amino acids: CASSFTSGGEQYF. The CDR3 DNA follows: TGTGCCAGCAGCTTTACTAGCGGGGGCGAGCAGTACTTC.

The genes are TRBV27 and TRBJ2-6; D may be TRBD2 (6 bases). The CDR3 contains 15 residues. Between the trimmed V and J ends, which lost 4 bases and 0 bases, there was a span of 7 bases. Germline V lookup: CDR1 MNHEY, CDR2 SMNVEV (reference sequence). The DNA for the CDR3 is TGTGCCAGCAGTTATAGCGGCTCTGGGGCCAACGTCCTGACTTTC. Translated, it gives CASSYSGSGANVLTF.